The T cell receptor (beta chain) under discussion was sequenced for a study of human T cells and chemical hapten exposure. For the study at large: Weekly diphenylcyclopropenone doses were given to patients' scalps across the approximately 26-week study. Study-level points and caveats: Versus controls, expanded TCRs had significantly more large CDR3 similarity clusters. Healthy individuals' immune responses may differ from those of donors, who had alopecia.

The CDR3 spans 13 residues. Germline CDR1 and CDR2: SGHNT and YENEEA. The V end lost 2 bases, the J end lost 8 bases, and 10 bases lay between the germline ends. This clonotype was recorded a few times. Its antigen is unknown. Time point meaning: pre-sensitization, week 0. The treatment here: therapeutic diphenylcyclopropenone sensitization with weekly scalp DPC. Prior to application of each patch test, blood was drawn. Via MiXCR, TCRdb re-called the RACE reads, giving one row per CDR3 protein. The sample shows 300,000 to 450,000 distinct CDR3 sequences, 5.5% of them seen only once. The genes are TRBV11-3 and TRBJ2-1; D call uncertain. The input for sequencing was whole blood, taken in connection with sensitization to the hapten diphenylcyclopropenone (DPC). This clonotype originated in a woman aged 18-29 years with alopecia areata. Some clones in this sample may be carry-over from other donors' samples. For the CDR3, the DNA is TGTGCCAGCAGCTTAATGCGTCGCGATGAGCAGTTCTTC. It is translated as CASSLMRRDEQFF.